This is a list of T cell receptor beta chains from one sample in a study of T cell responses to AZD1222 COVID-19 vaccine. This table comes from immunoSEQ multiplex PCR, and its TCRdb copy is limited to in-frame clones, with some not included. Of over 120,000 clones in the sample, 93% were seen once. Here the sequenced sample was peripheral blood, taken on day 0 of AZD1222 vaccination. The origin of the receptors is an adult in good health. Each CDR3 is given with its conserved first and last residue. Each record gives: CDR3 length, clone size, V gene, J gene, D gene, CDR3 protein, CDR3 DNA. D genes are given only for firm matches. Some rows have no size entry. The others give once, few or many, or a class for an expanded clone.

>13|once|TRBV27|TRBJ2-3|.
CASTPLATDTQYF
TGTGCCAGCACCCCCCTAGCTACAGATACGCAGTATTTT
>15|once|TRBV5-5|TRBJ2-7|TRBD1
CASSPGQATSYEQYF
TGTGCCAGCAGCCCGGGACAGGCCACTTCCTACGAGCAGTACTTC
>14|.|TRBV18|TRBJ1-1|TRBD1
CASSGPDRGNEAFF
TGTGCCAGCTCGGGACCCGACAGGGGCAATGAAGCTTTCTTT
>15|.|TRBV7-8|TRBJ2-1|TRBD2
CASSSSGRRNNEQFF
TGTGCCAGCAGCTCTAGCGGGAGGCGAAACAATGAGCAGTTCTTC
>13|.|TRBV5-1|TRBJ1-6|.
CASSLEGNSPLHF
TGCGCCAGCAGCCTGGAAGGTAATTCACCCCTCCACTTT
>13|once|TRBV2|TRBJ1-6|.
CASRAGLNSPLHF
TGTGCCAGCAGAGCAGGGTTAAATTCACCCCTCCACTTT
>11|.|TRBV7-6|TRBJ2-5|.
CASSSQETQYF
TGTGCCAGCAGCTCCCAAGAGACCCAGTACTTC
>15|few|TRBV6-6|TRBJ2-7|.
CASSYSWGRNYEQYF
TGTGCCAGCAGTTACTCTTGGGGGAGGAACTACGAGCAGTACTTC
>12|.|TRBV18|TRBJ2-1|.
CASSPERDEQFF
TGTGCCAGCTCCCCAGAACGGGATGAGCAGTTCTTC
>14|.|TRBV28|TRBJ1-2|.
CASSLTGGGYGYTF
TGTGCCAGCAGTTTAACGGGGGGCGGATATGGCTACACCTTC
>11|few|TRBV19|TRBJ1-2|.
CASRRDYGYTF
TGTGCCAGTCGTCGGGACTATGGCTACACCTTC
>15|once|TRBV18|TRBJ1-5|.
CASSQAGGGNQPQHF
TGTGCCAGCTCACAGGCAGGTGGGGGCAATCAGCCCCAGCATTTT
>14|.|TRBV2|TRBJ2-7|.
CASDPQGNSYEQYF
TGTGCCAGCGACCCTCAGGGGAACTCCTACGAGCAGTACTTC
>15|.|TRBV6-6|TRBJ2-7|TRBD2
CASSYPGGRSNEQYF
TGTGCCAGCAGTTACCCGGGCGGGAGAAGTAACGAGCAGTACTTC
>14|.|TRBV5-1|TRBJ2-5|.
CASSLATFQETQYF
TGCGCCAGCAGTTTAGCGACATTCCAAGAGACCCAGTACTTC
>17|.|TRBV6-2/TRBV6-3|TRBJ1-4|.
CASSYSPGIATNEKLFF
TGTGCCAGCAGTTACTCGCCAGGTATTGCAACTAATGAAAAACTGTTTTTT
>13|.|TRBV10-3|TRBJ2-7|TRBD2
CAILQAGAHEQYF
TGTGCCATCCTGCAAGCGGGAGCCCACGAGCAGTACTTC
>15|.|TRBV9|TRBJ2-7|TRBD1
CASSVASQGAYEQYF
TGTGCCAGCAGCGTAGCTTCACAGGGGGCCTACGAGCAGTACTTC
>16|.|TRBV10-3|TRBJ1-5|.
CAISEGGGEFDQPQHF
TGTGCCATCAGTGAGGGGGGGGGCGAGTTCGATCAGCCCCAGCATTTT
>19|.|TRBV30|TRBJ2-1|TRBD2
CAWRGTSGRAGETYNEQFF
TGTGCCTGGAGGGGAACTAGCGGGAGGGCCGGGGAAACCTACAATGAGCAGTTCTTC
>14|.|TRBV7-2|TRBJ2-3|.
CASRPSSGQDTQYF
TGTGCCAGCAGACCGTCGTCAGGGCAGGATACGCAGTATTTT
>14|once|TRBV11-2|TRBJ2-7|.
CASSLVVKGNEQYF
TGTGCCAGCAGCTTAGTAGTGAAGGGAAACGAGCAGTACTTC
>12|.|TRBV10-3|TRBJ1-2|.
CAISVSDYGYTF
TGTGCCATCAGTGTGTCGGACTATGGCTACACCTTC
>14|.|TRBV9|TRBJ1-1|.
CASSVEGVNTEAFF
TGTGCCAGCAGCGTAGAGGGGGTAAACACTGAAGCTTTCTTT
>11|.|TRBV28|TRBJ1-2|.
CASSLREGYTF
TGTGCCAGCAGTTTAAGGGAGGGCTACACCTTC
>14|once|TRBV19|TRBJ1-5|TRBD1
CAGLTRDRGQPQHF
TGTGCCGGCCTGACCCGGGACAGGGGACAGCCCCAGCATTTT
>16|once|TRBV3-1/TRBV3-2|TRBJ1-4|TRBD1
CASSQEGTVSNEKLFF
TGTGCCAGCAGCCAGGAAGGGACAGTGAGTAATGAAAAACTGTTTTTT
>14|once|TRBV7-9|TRBJ1-2|.
CASSSQGGGQGYTF
TGTGCCAGCAGCTCCCAAGGGGGGGGGCAAGGCTACACCTTC
>15|.|TRBV7-8|TRBJ1-1|.
CASSPVDSMNTEAFF
TGTGCCAGCAGCCCCGTCGATTCCATGAACACTGAAGCTTTCTTT
>14|.|TRBV7-3|TRBJ2-3|.
CASSSEGQGDTQYF
TGTGCCAGCAGCTCTGAGGGCCAAGGAGATACGCAGTATTTT
>13|once|TRBV27|TRBJ2-5|.
CASSLGVRETQYF
TGTGCCAGCAGTTTAGGGGTTAGGGAGACCCAGTACTTC
>13|.|TRBV5-5|TRBJ2-7|TRBD2
CASRSSGSYEQYF
TGTGCCAGCAGGTCTAGCGGGAGCTACGAGCAGTACTTC
>16|few|TRBV7-8|TRBJ1-5|.
CASSPGGLNGNQPQHF
TGTGCCAGCAGCCCGGGGGGATTAAACGGCAATCAGCCCCAGCATTTT
>15|.|TRBV5-1|TRBJ2-7|.
CASSLFSYPSYEQYF
TGCGCCAGCAGCTTGTTCTCTTACCCATCCTACGAGCAGTACTTC
>17|.|TRBV19|TRBJ2-5|TRBD1
CASSLSPGTGEGETQYF
TGTGCCAGTAGTTTATCCCCCGGGACAGGGGAGGGAGAGACCCAGTACTTC
>13|.|TRBV6-5|TRBJ2-7|TRBD1
CASSYSTGNEQYF
TGTGCCAGCAGTTACTCGACAGGGAACGAGCAGTACTTC
>15|.|TRBV18|TRBJ2-5|TRBD2
CASSPEVGREETQYF
TGTGCCAGCTCACCAGAGGTAGGGAGGGAAGAGACCCAGTACTTC
>16|.|TRBV5-4|TRBJ2-1|.
CASSPYRDPRYNEQFF
TGTGCCAGCAGCCCCTACCGGGACCCCAGGTACAATGAGCAGTTCTTC
>15|.|TRBV6-5|TRBJ1-5|.
CASSGGETSNQPQHF
TGTGCCAGCAGCGGAGGAGAAACTAGCAATCAGCCCCAGCATTTT
>15|.|TRBV19|TRBJ2-7|TRBD2
CASSMASGSTYEQYF
TGTGCCAGTAGTATGGCTAGCGGGAGTACCTACGAGCAGTACTTC
>16|.|TRBV28|TRBJ1-5|TRBD1
CASSELTGGGYQPQHF
TGTGCCAGCAGTGAACTGACAGGGGGCGGCTATCAGCCCCAGCATTTT
>16|few|TRBV5-4|TRBJ2-1|.
CASSFDGMSSYNEQFF
TGTGCCAGCAGCTTTGACGGGATGAGCTCCTACAATGAGCAGTTCTTC
>13|.|TRBV12-3/TRBV12-4|TRBJ1-1|TRBD1
CASRRQGRTEAFF
TGTGCCAGCAGAAGACAGGGGAGGACTGAAGCTTTCTTT
>13|many|TRBV5-1|TRBJ1-2|.
CASSSRDHYGYTF
TGCGCCAGCAGCTCGAGAGATCATTATGGCTACACCTTC
>15|once|TRBV11-2|TRBJ2-7|.
CASSWRAGVSYEQYF
TGTGCCAGCAGCTGGCGGGCAGGGGTCTCCTACGAGCAGTACTTC
>14|.|TRBV7-2|TRBJ2-7|.
CASSLRGNSYEQYF
TGTGCCAGCAGCTTACGAGGGAACTCCTACGAGCAGTACTTC
>15|once|TRBV30|TRBJ2-1|TRBD2
CAWRALAGGQYEQFF
TGTGCCTGGAGGGCACTAGCGGGAGGGCAGTATGAGCAGTTCTTC
>15|.|TRBV4-2|TRBJ1-6|.
CASSQDPGYNSPLHF
TGTGCCAGCAGCCAAGATCCAGGCTATAATTCACCCCTCCACTTT
>16|.|TRBV3-1/TRBV3-2|TRBJ2-7|TRBD1
CASSPRQGSRFYEQYF
TGTGCCAGCAGCCCACGACAGGGGTCACGGTTCTACGAGCAGTACTTC
>14|.|TRBV6-6|TRBJ1-2|.
CASSYSGGSDGYTF
TGTGCCAGCAGTTATAGTGGGGGATCGGATGGCTACACCTTC
>13|.|TRBV5-1|TRBJ1-3|.
CASSSGTGNTIYF
TGCGCCAGCAGCTCTGGGACAGGAAACACCATATATTTT
>14|once|TRBV6-5|TRBJ1-1|TRBD1
CASTGNTWTGKAFF
TGTGCCAGCACCGGCAATACCTGGACAGGGAAAGCTTTCTTT
>16|once|TRBV9|TRBJ2-1|TRBD2
CASSLGTSGIYNEQFF
TGTGCCAGCAGCCTGGGGACTAGCGGGATATACAATGAGCAGTTCTTC